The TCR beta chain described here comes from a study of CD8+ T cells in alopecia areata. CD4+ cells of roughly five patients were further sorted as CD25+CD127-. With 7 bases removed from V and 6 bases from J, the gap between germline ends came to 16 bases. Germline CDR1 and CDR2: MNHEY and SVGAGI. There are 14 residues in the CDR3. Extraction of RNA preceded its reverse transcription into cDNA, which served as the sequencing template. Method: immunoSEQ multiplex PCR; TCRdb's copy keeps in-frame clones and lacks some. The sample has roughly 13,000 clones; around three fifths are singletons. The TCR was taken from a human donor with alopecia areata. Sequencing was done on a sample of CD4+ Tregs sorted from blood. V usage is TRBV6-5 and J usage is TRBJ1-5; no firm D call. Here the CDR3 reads CASITTEIIQPQHF. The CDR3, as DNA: TGTGCCAGCATCACAACAGAGATCATTCAGCCCCAGCATTTT.